The entry below describes one T cell receptor (beta chain). What antigen it recognizes has not been identified. No qualities accompany the bases; no much larger clone lies one base away. The data belong to a study of Graves' ophthalmopathy and Graves' hyperthyroidism listed by TCRdb under 2018. About the investigation overall: Peripheral blood was collected at initial diagnosis, prior to any treatment. A discovery set of 95 to 100 patients (more than 40 ophthalmopathy, fewer than 60 stable hyperthyroidism) was enrolled to explore V-J signatures distinguishing ophthalmopathy from hyperthyroidism. In over five hyperthyroidism patients, the T-cell repertoires found in thyroid tissue were compared with those found in blood. Following sampling, methimazole starting at 30 mg daily was administered to hyperthyroidism patients, and high-dose intravenous methylprednisolone was administered to ophthalmopathy patients. In total, 135 blood samples were TCR-sequenced: roughly 45 ophthalmopathy, some 72 hyperthyroidism and approximately 17 hyperthyroidism-to-ophthalmopathy patients. TCR beta repertoire signatures were used to distinguish Graves' ophthalmopathy from Graves' hyperthyroidism and to predict progression to ophthalmopathy. An independent validation cohort was composed of fewer than 20 hyperthyroidism patients and some 16 patients who later progressed from hyperthyroidism to ophthalmopathy.

Ophthalmopathy patients had moderately to severely active disease, Clinical Activity Score of at least 3, NOSPECS grade of at least 4, and disease duration under 3 months. Patients with other autoimmune diseases, uncontrolled infections, pregnancy or lactation were excluded from the study. Diagnosis relied on clinical symptoms, serum thyroxine, TRAb, thyroid ultrasound and orbital computed tomography. Ficoll-Paque density gradient centrifugation was used to isolate PBMCs from about 10 ml of fresh peripheral blood. Trizol reagent was used to extract the total RNA, and its quality was then checked on an Agilent 2100 Bioanalyzer. Study-wide findings and limitations: Most of the expanded thyroid clonotypes with a frequency above 0.001 were also detected in blood, and it was suggested that the thyroid immune response may be reflected by blood repertoires. In cross-validation, the 13-signature model distinguished ophthalmopathy from stable hyperthyroidism with nearly 90% sensitivity and 81% to 83% specificity, and in the test set the corresponding values were about 80% and 75%. In validation, the model predicted ophthalmopathy progression with 55% to 71% sensitivity and around 72% specificity; fewer than 15 predicted patients were CT-confirmed with GO in a median of roughly 6.8 months. No statistical method was used to predetermine the sample size, and group allocation was not hidden from the investigators.

For repertoire sequencing, the TCR beta CDR3 regions were amplified from RNA transcripts. The first round was an RT-PCR using HTBI primers with the Qiagen OneStep RT-PCR kit, and this first round was followed by a second-round multiplex PCR, then size selection and purification. Libraries were sequenced on an Illumina HiSeq2000 using paired-end 100 bp reads. Under the source paper's analysis protocol: SOAPnuke was used to process the reads, removing any read that contained adapters or uncalled bases, had a mean Phred below 15, or lacked an exact match to the constant primer or identifier. High-quality paired reads were merged with COPE v1.2.5. Unique nucleotide sequences were defined as clonotypes and aligned to IMGT TRB V, D and J references using MiTCR v1.1. Only V-J combinations with frequency above 0.0001 were analysed, covering approximately 99% of repertoires. For each V-J combination, a TCR clonal expansion and chaos score was defined as F50 clonal expansion divided by the chaos observed in the TCRdist matrix. Welch's t-statistics and random forest were used to reduce features to approximately 13 V-J combinations, which were fed into a naive Bayes classifier. The Morisita-Horn index was used to measure how similar the thyroid and blood repertoires were. TCRdb trimmed public reads at Q25 via fastp, called clones via MiXCR and kept in-frame beta chains. Rows are unified per CDR3 protein, each entry keeping the most common DNA and genes. For this entry, the V and J calls and clone size follow TCRdb and not the study's own pipeline. In this sample the table shows some 750,000 distinct CDR3 sequences, roughly 40% of which occur a single time. 44% of the sample comes from the top ten.

This clonotype was obtained from an adult man with Graves' ophthalmopathy. Sequenced input: peripheral blood.

The CDR3 protein sequence reads: CASSEEGQGEQYF. The DNA reads TGTGCCAGCAGTGAAGAGGGACAGGGCGAGCAGTACTTC. The receptor chain draws on TRBV2 and TRBJ2-7, and 9 junctional nucleotides match TRBD1. Its CDR3 holds 13 amino acids, cysteine through phenylalanine. The read is trimmed to its CDR3 DNA, 39 bases read in frame from base 1. Here V drops 1 base and J drops 6 bases, and the junction holds 1 base not matched to any gene. In the germline V gene, CDR1 corresponds to SNHLY and CDR2 to FYNNEI.